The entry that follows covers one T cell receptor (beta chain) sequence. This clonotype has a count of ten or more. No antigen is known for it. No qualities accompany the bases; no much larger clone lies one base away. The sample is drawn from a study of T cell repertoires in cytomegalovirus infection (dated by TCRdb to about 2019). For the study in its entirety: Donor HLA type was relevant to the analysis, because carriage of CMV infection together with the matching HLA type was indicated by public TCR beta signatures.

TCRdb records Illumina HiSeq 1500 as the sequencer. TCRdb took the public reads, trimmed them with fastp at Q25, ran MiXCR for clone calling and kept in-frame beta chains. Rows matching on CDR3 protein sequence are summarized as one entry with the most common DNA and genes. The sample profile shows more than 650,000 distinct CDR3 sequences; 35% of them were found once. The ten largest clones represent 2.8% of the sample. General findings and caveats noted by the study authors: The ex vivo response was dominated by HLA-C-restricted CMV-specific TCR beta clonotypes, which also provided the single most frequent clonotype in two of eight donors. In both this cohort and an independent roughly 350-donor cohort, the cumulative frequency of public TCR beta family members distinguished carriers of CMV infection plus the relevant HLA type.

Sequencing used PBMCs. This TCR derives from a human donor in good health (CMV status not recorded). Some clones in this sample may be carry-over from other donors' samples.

The nucleotide sequence reads as follows: TGTGCCAGCAGTTTTAGTGGGAACATGAACACTGAAGCTTTCTTT. Its product reads: CASSFSGNMNTEAFF. The rearranged chain carries TRBV28 and TRBJ1-1; the D gene remains uncertain. The germline V gene supplies CDR1 MDHEN and CDR2 SYDVKM. Including the terminal cysteine and phenylalanine, the CDR3 comprises 15 residues. Just CDR3 DNA is preserved here, 45 bases in frame from base 1. The V and J ends are trimmed by 3 bases and 0 bases, leaving 11 bases between them.